These 27 T cell receptor beta chains were all obtained from the same sample, sequenced in a study of blood T cell repertoires in COVID-19. Sequenced by immunoSEQ multiplex PCR; TCRdb stores in-frame clones only, minus some. The profile shows about 180,000 clones, over 70% of them singletons. Material for sequencing was PBMCs or T cells enriched from blood (not recorded which). The receptor set was obtained from a man in his fifties or sixties who had been exposed to COVID-19.

The J gene is TRBJ2-3, the V gene TRBV14; weak D call: TRBD2 (6 bases). The CDR3 loop spans 15 amino acids. The ends were cut back, 3 bases at V and 2 bases at J, with 12 bases in the middle. Germline V CDR1 and CDR2: SGHDN, FVKESK. The CDR3 sequence is CASSHRLVPTDTQYF. The CDR3 coding sequence is TGTGCCAGCAGCCACCGACTAGTTCCCACAGATACGCAGTATTTT.

The chain carries TRBV19 and TRBJ1-5; tentative D call: TRBD1 (5 bases). The germline gives CDR1 LNHDA, CDR2 SQIVND (reference sequence). V was shortened by 7 bases and J by 2 bases, with 15 bases between the two germline ends. The CDR3 extends over 15 amino acids. The CDR3 reads CASTPSGQGNQPQHF. CDR3 coding DNA: TGTGCCAGTACCCCCTCCGGACAAGGCAATCAGCCCCAGCATTTT.

The rearrangement links TRBV19 to TRBJ1-1; 7 nucleotides agree with TRBD1. CDR1 and CDR2 from the germline V gene are LNHDA and SQIVND (reference sequence). Trimming cost V 6 bases and J 0 bases; bases outside gene matches: 1. The CDR3 sequence is 13 residues long. For the CDR3, the DNA is TGTGCCAGTAGGGACAGGATGAACACTGAAGCTTTCTTT. Residues: CASRDRMNTEAFF.

J is TRBJ1-2 and V is TRBV29-1; TRBD1 is a possible D gene (6 bases). The CDR3 consists of 13 residues. The germline V gene encodes CDR1 SQVTM and CDR2 ANQGSEA. V lost 3 bases, J lost 2 bases, and 10 bases lay in between. The CDR3 is CSVDGRGNYGYTF. In DNA form, the CDR3 reads TGCAGCGTTGACGGGAGGGGGAACTATGGCTACACCTTC.

The J gene is TRBJ2-2, the V gene TRBV7-2, with TRBD2 matching 14 bases. V lost 8 bases, J lost 5 bases, and 4 bases stayed unmatched. CDR1 SGHTA and CDR2 FQGNSA come from the germline V gene. This CDR3 contains 15 residues. In nucleotides, the CDR3 is TGTGCCAGCGGGACTAGCGGGAGCGGGACCGGGGAGCTGTTTTTT. Amino acid sequence: CASGTSGSGTGELFF.

This clone was detected a few times. V usage is TRBV11-3 and J usage is TRBJ2-5, with TRBD2 identical over 12 bases. V dropped 5 bases and J dropped 0; count of bases not matched to a gene: 4. The germline CDR1 and CDR2 sequences are SGHNT and YENEEA. This CDR3 comprises 16 residues. The CDR3 sequence: CASSTRTSGDQETQYF. CDR3 in DNA: TGTGCCAGCAGCACCCGGACTAGCGGGGACCAAGAGACCCAGTACTTC.

Here the CDR3 DNA reads TGTGCCAGCCAAGAAGGGGGGGACACTGAAGCTTTCTTT. Its protein is CASQEGGDTEAFF. The rearrangement joins TRBV7-9 to TRBJ1-1; tentatively, D is TRBD1 (6 bases). With 8 bases removed from V and 3 bases from J, the gap between germline ends came to 13 bases. Germline assignment: CDR1 SEHNR and CDR2 FQNEAQ (reference sequence). This CDR3 has 13 amino acids.

The V gene is TRBV19, the J gene TRBJ1-2, with D maybe TRBD1 (6 bases). V lost 4 bases and J lost 5, with 11 bases in between. CDR3 size: 13 residues. Germline V gene data show CDR1 as LNHDA and CDR2 as SQIVND (reference sequence). CDR3 sequence reads: CASSTTGKYGYTF. The CDR3, as DNA: TGTGCCAGTAGTACAACAGGGAAGTATGGCTACACCTTC.

The V and J genes are TRBV7-9 and TRBJ1-1, with D maybe TRBD1 (6 bases). The germline V and J ends were trimmed by 2 bases and 4 bases, with 8 bases remaining between them. The CDR3 sequence is 13 residues long. Germline CDR1 is SEHNR and CDR2 is FQNEAQ (reference sequence). CDR3 DNA: TGTGCCAGCAGCTTATTAGGGGGCACTGAAGCTTTCTTT. Translation gives CASSLLGGTEAFF. Together with reference TRBV7-9 and TRBJ1-1, the CDR3 gives the full variable domain: DTGVSQNPRHKITKRGQNVTFRCDPISEHNRLYWYRQTLGQGPEFLTYFQNEAQLEKSRLLSDRFSAERPKGSFSTLEIQRTEQGDSAMYLCASSLLGGTEAFFGQGTRLTVV.

This chain connects TRBV5-6 to TRBJ2-3; the match to TRBD2 covers 11 bases. J gave up 4 bases and V 0 bases, and 4 bases lay outside the gene matches. The V gene's germline CDR1 is SGHDT and CDR2 YYEEEE. There are 16 residues in the CDR3. The CDR3 sequence: CASSLVAGGPSDTQYF. The DNA for the CDR3 is TGTGCCAGCAGCTTGGTAGCGGGAGGGCCTTCAGATACGCAGTATTTT.

V gene TRBV10-1 combines with J gene TRBJ2-7, with TRBD2 identical over 9 bases. CDR1 and CDR2 (germline): WNHNN, SYGVQD (reference sequence). The CDR3 runs 15 residues. Trimming cost V 2 bases and J 0 bases; bases outside gene matches: 2. As DNA, the CDR3 is TGCGCCAGCAGTGAGGTAGCGGGGGACTCCTACGAGCAGTACTTC. As protein: CASSEVAGDSYEQYF.

V and J are TRBV11-2 and TRBJ1-2; 8 nucleotides match TRBD1. Germline CDR1 SGHAT, CDR2 FQNNGV. CDR3 length: 17 amino acids. Unmatched junction bases numbered 19, after V lost 5 bases and J lost 8 bases. This chain's CDR3 is CASSPRTTDREKGGYTF. The CDR3 DNA reads TGTGCCAGCAGCCCCAGAACCACGGACAGGGAAAAAGGCGGCTACACCTTC.

This chain connects TRBV6-1 to TRBJ1-1; no clear D gene. The CDR3 has 14 amino acids. The germline V gene has CDR1 MNHNS and CDR2 SASEGT. V was clipped by 0 bases and J by 4 bases, with 9 bases between them. DNA for the CDR3: TGTGCCAGCAGTGAAGCCCGGCGGGGCACTGAAGCTTTCTTT. This translates into CASSEARRGTEAFF.

This clone appeared once. The chain combines TRBV6-6 with TRBJ2-7, with 8 bases identical to TRBD1. The CDR3 spans 14 residues. The V and J ends lost 4 bases and 5 bases, in that order; junction bases with no gene match: 7. CDR1 MNHNY and CDR2 SVGAGI come from the germline V gene (reference sequence). The CDR3: CASSFSGGNNEQYF. Here the CDR3 DNA reads TGTGCCAGCAGTTTTTCAGGGGGCAACAACGAGCAGTACTTC.

The V and J genes are TRBV6-2 or TRBV6-3 and TRBJ2-2; TRBD2 matches 8 bases. Per the germline V gene, CDR1 is MNHEY and CDR2 is SVGEGT. This CDR3 spans 16 amino acids. V trimming: 4 bases; J trimming: 1 base; junction bases outside the gene matches: 5. The CDR3 loop reads CASSSTLAGNTGELFF. The CDR3, as DNA: TGTGCCAGCAGTTCGACTCTAGCGGGGAACACCGGGGAGCTGTTTTTT.

The chain employs TRBV10-3 and TRBJ2-6; TRBD1 aligns across 8 bases. J lost 0 bases, V lost 0 bases, and 7 bases had no gene match. Germline CDR1 is ENHRY and CDR2 is SYGVKD. This CDR3 has 19 residues. CDR3 sequence: CAISESPGTGDSGANVLTF. CDR3 nucleotide sequence: TGTGCCATCAGTGAGTCGCCCGGGACAGGCGACTCTGGGGCCAACGTCCTGACTTTC.

In regard to this clone: Other nucleotide sequences from this sample produce the same CDR3. V gene TRBV19 combines with J gene TRBJ2-1; D unresolved. V lost 9 bases and J lost 0, with 15 bases in between. The germline gives CDR1 LNHDA, CDR2 SQIVND (reference sequence). CDR3 length: 15 amino acids. CDR3: CASRLDRSSYNEQFF. In DNA, the CDR3 is TGTGCCAGCCGTCTCGACCGGAGCTCCTACAATGAGCAGTTCTTC. Full variable domain (missing parts from reference TRBV19 and TRBJ2-1): DGGITQSPKYLFRKEGQNVTLSCEQNLNHDAMYWYRQDPGQGLRLIYYSQIVNDFQKGDIAEGYSVSREKKESFPLTVTSAQKNPTAFYLCASRLDRSSYNEQFFGPGTRLTVL.

This clone was recorded a few times. The chain couples TRBV6-6 to TRBJ1-5; D is perhaps TRBD1 (6 bases). The germline V and J ends were trimmed by 5 bases and 2 bases, with 19 bases remaining between them. Germline-derived CDR1 and CDR2 are MNHNY and SVGAGI (reference sequence). The CDR3 contains 17 residues. The CDR3 DNA is TGTGCCAGCAGTCGAGCTGGGGGGGGCGTAGGCAATCAGCCCCAGCATTTT. The encoded protein is CASSRAGGGVGNQPQHF.

V usage is TRBV19 and J usage is TRBJ2-7; possible D gene TRBD1, 7 bases. Trimming took off 10 bases at V and 0 bases at J, with 19 bases between the two ends. The length of the CDR3 is 15 residues. The germline CDR1 and CDR2 sequences are LNHDA and SQIVND (reference sequence). CDR3 bases: TGTGCCACTAGCGAAACAGGGGCGAGCTCCTACGAGCAGTACTTC. Protein product: CATSETGASSYEQYF.

This rearrangement joins TRBV7-9 to TRBJ2-7; the D gene is possibly TRBD2 (6 bases). This CDR3 spans 18 amino acids. V was shortened by 1 base and J by 0 bases, with 19 bases between the two germline ends. In germline, CDR1 is SEHNR, CDR2 FQNEAQ (reference sequence). The CDR3 region is CASSLVVGVGEDSYEQYF. DNA for the CDR3: TGTGCCAGCAGCTTAGTAGTGGGCGTTGGGGAGGACTCCTACGAGCAGTACTTC. The whole variable domain, remainder taken from reference TRBV7-9 and TRBJ2-7, is DTGVSQNPRHKITKRGQNVTFRCDPISEHNRLYWYRQTLGQGPEFLTYFQNEAQLEKSRLLSDRFSAERPKGSFSTLEIQRTEQGDSAMYLCASSLVVGVGEDSYEQYFGPGTRLTVT.

The chain carries TRBV4-1 and TRBJ1-6; the D is unclear. The CDR3 contains 14 residues. Trimming stripped 2 bases from V and 10 bases from J, with 12 bases between. In germline, CDR1 is MGHRA, CDR2 YSYEKL. The CDR3 DNA sequence: TGCGCCAGCAGCCAATACACCGAAAACTCACCCCTCCACTTT. Its protein is CASSQYTENSPLHF.

This chain uses TRBV9 with TRBJ2-1, with 13 bases fitting TRBD2. J was trimmed by 7 bases and V by 4 bases; bases with no gene match: 5. Per the germline V gene, CDR1 is SGDLS and CDR2 is YYNGEE. This CDR3 contains 15 residues. CDR3 coding DNA: TGTGCCAGCAGCCCACTAGCGGGGGGGATGAATGAGCAGTTCTTC. It is translated as CASSPLAGGMNEQFF. The full variable domain, rest sourced from reference TRBV9 and TRBJ2-1, is DSGVTQTPKHLITATGQRVTLRCSPRSGDLSVYWYQQSLDQGLQFLIQYYNGEERAKGNILERFSAQQFPDLHSELNLSSLELGDSALYFCASSPLAGGMNEQFFGPGTRLTVL.

The V and J genes are TRBV5-1 and TRBJ2-7; D is possibly TRBD2 (6 bases). Trimming removed 7 bases at V and 5 bases at J, with 19 bases between. The CDR3 runs 14 residues. The V gene's germline CDR1 is SGHRS and CDR2 YFSETQ. In DNA form, the CDR3 reads TGCGCCAGCTCCCCGGGGCCCGGGGGTCACGAGCAGTACTTC. Amino acid sequence: CASSPGPGGHEQYF.

The rearrangement uses TRBV28 and TRBJ2-3; 9 bases align to TRBD2. The germline CDR1 and CDR2 sequences are MDHEN and SYDVKM. V shed 8 bases and J 3 bases; nucleotides not matched to a gene: 3. CDR3 length equals 13 residues. CDR3 residues: CASETSGTDTQYF. The CDR3 DNA reads TGTGCCAGCGAGACTAGCGGAACAGATACGCAGTATTTT.

The gene calls are TRBV19 and TRBJ1-5; 8 nucleotides line up with TRBD1. The V gene end was trimmed by 3 bases and the J gene end by 3 bases; junction bases not matched to a gene: 4. Germline CDR1 is LNHDA and CDR2 is SQIVND (reference sequence). This CDR3 region has 15 residues. In DNA form, the CDR3 reads TGTGCCAGTAGTATTGGACAGGGAGTCAATCAGCCCCAGCATTTT. It yields the protein CASSIGQGVNQPQHF.

The chain uses TRBV27 and TRBJ2-2; 8 positions match TRBD2. The CDR3 is 17 residues long. V lost 2 bases and J lost 3; bases outside the gene matches: 8. The germline CDR1 and CDR2 sequences are MNHEY and SMNVEV (reference sequence). CDR3 sequence (DNA): TGTGCCAGCAGTTTAGGCGGCGGGAGGTCATACACCGGGGAGCTGTTTTTT. Translated: CASSLGGGRSYTGELFF.

This rearrangement joins TRBV27 to TRBJ2-1, with 7 positions matching TRBD1. Looked up from germline, CDR1 is MNHEY and CDR2 is SMNVEV (reference sequence). V was clipped by 5 bases and J by 0 bases; unmatched bases: 7. The CDR3 loop spans 16 amino acids. CDR3 DNA: TGTGCCAGCAGTCTGGGACAGCCGAGCTCCTACAATGAGCAGTTCTTC. Translation gives CASSLGQPSSYNEQFF.